This record covers a single TCR beta chain. These data come from a study of cytomegalovirus exposure and HLA in healthy donors. Germline CDR1 and CDR2: SEHNR and FQNEAQ (reference sequence). The trim removed 5 bases at V and 5 bases at J, leaving 5 bases unmatched. The CDR3 spans 15 residues. Researchers ran the PCR with 60 Vbeta and 13 Jbeta primers. The method was immunoSEQ multiplex PCR; TCRdb's version includes in-frame clones alone and lacks a portion of them. Its table records tens of thousands of clones. Specimen: PBMCs. The chain combines TRBV7-9 with TRBJ2-1; 11 nucleotides agree with TRBD2. The sequence was obtained from a woman aged 40 to 49 in good health and CMV-seronegative. This CDR3 reads CASSLGGLADNEQFF. The CDR3 coding sequence is TGTGCCAGCAGCCTCGGGGGACTAGCGGACAATGAGCAGTTCTTC.